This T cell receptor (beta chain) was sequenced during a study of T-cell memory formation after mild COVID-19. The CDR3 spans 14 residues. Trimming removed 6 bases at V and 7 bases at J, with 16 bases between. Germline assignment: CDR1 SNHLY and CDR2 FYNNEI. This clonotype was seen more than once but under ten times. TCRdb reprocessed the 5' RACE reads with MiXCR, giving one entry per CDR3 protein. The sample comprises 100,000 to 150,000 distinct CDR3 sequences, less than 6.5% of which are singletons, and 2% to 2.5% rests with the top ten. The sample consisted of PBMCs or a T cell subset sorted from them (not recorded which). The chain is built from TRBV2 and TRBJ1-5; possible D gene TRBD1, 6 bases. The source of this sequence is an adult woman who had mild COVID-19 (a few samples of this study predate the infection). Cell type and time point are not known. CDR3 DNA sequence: TGTGCCAGCAGACTTGGGGGGGCAAAACAGCCCCAGCATTTT. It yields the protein CASRLGGAKQPQHF.